Sequencing of this TCR beta chain was carried out in a study of cytomegalovirus exposure and HLA in healthy donors. Broader study findings: More clonal expansion characterized HLA-associated TCR beta chains than equally common others in a later analysis. A missense DCLRE1C variant was associated with V- and J-gene trimming of TCR beta chains in a later analysis, and an independent cohort replicated the association. Looking again later, the authors saw that most CMV-associated TCR beta chains seemed HLA-restricted.

13 Jbeta primers and 60 Vbeta primers were used for the PCR. Assay used: immunoSEQ multiplex PCR; TCRdb lists only in-frame clones, some missing. The sample records 200,000 or so clones, 80% to 85% being singletons. Comments on this clone: Its target is not known.

V lost 5 bases to trimming and J lost 4 bases, with 4 bases between them. There are 11 residues in the CDR3. Per the germline V gene, CDR1 is KGHSH and CDR2 is LQKENI. The chain recombines TRBV18 with TRBJ2-3; no definite D call. This receptor was identified in a woman under 30 in good health and CMV-seronegative. The sample taken for sequencing was PBMCs. CDR3 sequence: CASSSSDTQYF. CDR3 DNA: TGTGCCAGCTCATCTTCAGATACGCAGTATTTT.